This TCR beta chain was retrieved from a study of blood T cell repertoires in COVID-19. Background on the study: Sample material is recorded as cDNA or gDNA derived from T cells, B-cell-depleted T cells, or PBMCs.

The data were produced by immunoSEQ multiplex PCR, yet TCRdb's version contains in-frame clones alone and is incomplete. The sample carries 95,000 to 120,000 clones, approximately 89% recorded once. Per germline, CDR1 GTSNPN and CDR2 SVGIG (reference sequence). Deletions cut 4 bases from V and 5 bases from J, with 21 bases between. The CDR3 loop spans 17 amino acids. Patients of the Seattle cohort, enrolled during active infection, were followed longitudinally. This rearrangement joins TRBV30 to TRBJ2-6, with D hard to call. Sequencing was done on a sample of peripheral blood. The clonotype comes from a woman aged 55 to 70 with COVID-19, enrolled during active disease. The CDR3 sequence is CAWNKKRYQSRANVLTF. The CDR3 DNA reads as TGTGCCTGGAACAAGAAGCGTTATCAAAGTCGGGCCAACGTCCTGACTTTC.